These 24 T cell receptor beta chains were sequenced from one sample in a study of T cell responses to AZD1222 COVID-19 vaccine. Clones were sequenced by immunoSEQ multiplex PCR, and TCRdb holds only the in-frame ones, with some missing. Of 93,000 or so clones in the sample, approximately 88% were seen once. The sequenced sample was peripheral blood, obtained on day 0 of AZD1222 vaccination. These receptors were taken from an adult in good health.

On this clone itself: Other DNA sequences in this sample translate to the same CDR3. This chain uses TRBV30 with TRBJ1-5; no reliable D call. The V gene's germline CDR1 is GTSNPN and CDR2 SVGIG (reference sequence). The germline V and J ends were trimmed by 0 bases and 5 bases, with 8 bases remaining between them. The CDR3 covers 13 residues. The CDR3 protein is CAWSVQGDQPQHF. The CDR3 bases are TGTGCCTGGAGTGTACAAGGTGATCAGCCCCAGCATTTT.

The chain recombines TRBV6-5 with TRBJ1-5, with D perhaps matching TRBD1 (5 bases). Trimming removed 5 bases from V and 6 bases from J, with 14 bases in between. CDR3 length: 14 residues. Germline assignment: CDR1 MNHEY and CDR2 SVGAGI. CDR3 DNA: TGTGCCAGCAGTATTCTTGGGGGGGGTCAGCCCCAGCATTTT. Translation: CASSILGGGQPQHF.

The genes are TRBV6-5 and TRBJ2-2; 10 bases are a match to TRBD2. This CDR3 is 16 amino acids long. With V trimmed by 4 bases and J by 5 bases, 7 bases remained unmatched. Per the germline V gene, CDR1 is MNHEY and CDR2 is SVGAGI. CDR3 sequence reads: CASSSYLTSGTGELFF. The CDR3 DNA is TGTGCCAGCAGTTCGTACCTGACTAGCGGGACCGGGGAGCTGTTTTTT.

The count of this clone is one. V is TRBV5-5 and J is TRBJ2-7, with 7 positions matching TRBD1. This CDR3 comprises 16 residues. The V and J ends lost 4 bases and 3 bases, in that order; junction bases with no gene match: 13. From germline, CDR1 is SGHKS and CDR2 YYEKEE (reference sequence). The CDR3 DNA reads TGTGCCAGCAGCAGACAGACAGGGAAAGGGGACTACGAGCAGTACTTC. Translating gives CASSRQTGKGDYEQYF.

CDR3 sequence reads: CASSRQGQNSPLHF. CDR3 sequence (DNA): TGTGCCAGCAGTAGACAGGGACAAAATTCACCCCTCCACTTT. J is TRBJ1-6 and V is TRBV6-5; 7 bases agree with TRBD1. J was trimmed by 7 bases and V by 5 bases; bases with no gene match: 5. Germline V CDR1 and CDR2: MNHEY, SVGAGI. The CDR3 is 14 residues long.

This chain joins TRBV18 and TRBJ1-5; the match to TRBD1 covers 8 bases. The CDR3 length is 15 residues. The junction had 6 bases not matched to a gene; V was cut back by 3 bases and J by 5 bases. Germline CDR1 is KGHSH and CDR2 is LQKENI. CDR3 nucleotides: TGTGCCAGCTCACCTAGGGGACAGGCGGATCAGCCCCAGCATTTT. Its protein is CASSPRGQADQPQHF.

This chain connects TRBV2 to TRBJ2-1; D ambiguous. Germline V CDR1 and CDR2: SNHLY, FYNNEI. This CDR3 is 13 amino acids long. V dropped 5 bases and J dropped 4 bases, with 9 bases sitting between them. This CDR3 is CASSQGIYNEQFF. The CDR3 bases are TGTGCCAGCAGTCAAGGGATATACAATGAGCAGTTCTTC.

The rearrangement uses TRBV27 and TRBJ2-7; D might be TRBD2 (5 bases). The CDR3 is 15 residues long. Germline values: CDR1 MNHEY, CDR2 SMNVEV (reference sequence). Trimming shortened V by 5 bases and J by 5 bases, and 19 bases separated the two germline ends. CDR3 loop: CASSPSPGYGNEQYF. In DNA, the CDR3 is TGTGCCAGCAGTCCGTCCCCGGGGTACGGTAACGAGCAGTACTTC.

The V and J genes are TRBV19 and TRBJ1-2; D is perhaps TRBD1 (5 bases). Trimming took off 1 base at V and 0 bases at J, with 12 bases between the two ends. CDR3 length: 16 amino acids. Germline CDR1 reads LNHDA; CDR2 reads SQIVND (reference sequence). The CDR3 region has the DNA TGTGCCAGTAGTATAGGGGCAGCAGGGACTAACTATGGCTACACCTTC. As protein: CASSIGAAGTNYGYTF.

The chain couples TRBV10-1 to TRBJ1-1; D remains unclear. The CDR3 extends over 15 amino acids. CDR1 WNHNN and CDR2 SYGVQD come from the germline V gene (reference sequence). Trimming stripped 1 base from V and 1 base from J, with 10 bases between. CDR3 coding DNA: TGCGCCAGCAGTGAGTACGGTGCGACGAACACTGAAGCTTTCTTT. Protein: CASSEYGATNTEAFF.

This chain links TRBV3-1 (or the pseudogene TRBV3-2) with TRBJ1-3; TRBD1 aligns across 7 bases. CDR1 and CDR2 from the germline V gene are LGHDT and YNNKEL (reference sequence). The CDR3 runs to 17 residues. V lost 2 bases, J lost 0 bases, and 7 bases stayed unmatched. The CDR3 loop is CASSQHRGMSSGNTIYF. CDR3 in DNA: TGTGCCAGCAGCCAACACAGGGGTATGAGCTCTGGAAACACCATATATTTT.

This clone was seen a handful of times. This chain links TRBV19 with TRBJ1-4; D gene ambiguous. Deletions cut 2 bases from V and 0 bases from J, with 7 bases between. CDR3 length equals 15 residues. The germline V gene has CDR1 LNHDA and CDR2 SQIVND (reference sequence). The CDR3, as DNA: TGTGCCAGTAGTATATCGTCTGCAACTAATGAAAAACTGTTTTTT. As protein: CASSISSATNEKLFF.

The chain combines TRBV30 with TRBJ2-1; 11 nucleotides align to TRBD2. The CDR3 is 15 amino acids. Germline lookup yields CDR1 GTSNPN and CDR2 SVGIG (reference sequence). Losses at the gene ends were 1 base for V and 4 bases for J; bases not matched to a gene: 3. The DNA for the CDR3 is TGTGCCTGGAGTGCTAGCGGGAGGATGTACAATGAGCAGTTCTTC. This sequence encodes CAWSASGRMYNEQFF.

The V and J genes are TRBV7-2 and TRBJ1-2; D gene ambiguous. CDR3 size: 15 residues. CDR1 is SGHTA, CDR2 FQGNSA, per germline. The ends were cut back, 1 base at V and 3 bases at J, with 12 bases in the middle. For the CDR3, the DNA is TGTGCCAGCAGCTTAGGTAACGCGGCTGACTATGGCTACACCTTC. Its translation: CASSLGNAADYGYTF.

As for this clone: The junction and the germline gene differ at one end; a read error may be behind it. The rearrangement uses TRBV3-1 (or the pseudogene TRBV3-2) and TRBJ2-7; 8 bases align to TRBD1. This CDR3 spans 14 amino acids. CDR1 and CDR2 from the germline V gene are LGHDT and YNNKEL (reference sequence). This CDR3 reads CASTQARGHYEQYF. The CDR3 DNA follows: TGTGCCAGCACCCAAGCCAGGGGGCATTACGAGCAGTACTTC.

This clone was found once. The chain employs TRBV6-5 and TRBJ2-2; unclear D gene. The germline CDR1 and CDR2 sequences are MNHEY and SVGAGI. The CDR3 sequence is 14 residues long. Deletions cut 8 bases from V and 0 bases from J, with 10 bases between. The CDR3 sequence: CASRPGPNTGELFF. CDR3 DNA sequence: TGTGCCAGCCGTCCGGGCCCGAACACCGGGGAGCTGTTTTTT.

This clone occurred once. The chain is built from TRBV25-1 and TRBJ1-2; 8 bases are shared with TRBD1. CDR1 is MGHDK and CDR2 is SYGVNS in the germline V gene. The CDR3 runs to 13 residues. Unmatched junction bases numbered 13, after V lost 11 bases and J lost 8 bases. The DNA for the CDR3 is TGTGCCGGTGGGGGAGGACAGGGTGAAGGCTACACCTTC. Amino acids: CAGGGGQGEGYTF.

The chain combines TRBV5-6 with TRBJ2-5; 7 bases fit TRBD2. Germline CDR1 reads SGHDT; CDR2 reads YYEEEE. The CDR3 is 13 amino acids. V lost 7 bases to trimming and J lost 4 bases; unmatched junction nucleotides: 7. The CDR3 sequence is CASFKRDGETQYF. CDR3 coding DNA: TGTGCCAGCTTTAAGCGGGACGGAGAGACCCAGTACTTC. The full variable domain, completed using reference TRBV5-6 and TRBJ2-5, is DAGVTQSPTHLIKTRGQQVTLRCSPKSGHDTVSWYQQALGQGPQFIFQYYEEEERQRGNFPDRFSGHQFPNYSSELNVNALLLGDSALYLCASFKRDGETQYFGPGTRLLVL.

The chain is built from TRBV6-5 and TRBJ1-3; D not certain. The CDR3 has 16 residues. V was clipped by 4 bases and J by 0 bases, with 13 bases between them. The germline gives CDR1 MNHEY, CDR2 SVGAGI. The CDR3 nucleotides read TGTGCCAGCAGTTCTCCAGACTACAGCTCTGGAAACACCATATATTTT. It yields the protein CASSSPDYSSGNTIYF.

J is TRBJ2-3 and V is TRBV11-2, with D possibly being TRBD1 (6 bases). The ends were cut back, 3 bases at V and 0 bases at J, with 7 bases in the middle. The germline V gene encodes CDR1 SGHAT and CDR2 FQNNGV. The CDR3 runs 14 residues. The CDR3 reads CASSFRGSTDTQYF. The CDR3 bases are TGTGCCAGCAGCTTTAGGGGGAGCACAGATACGCAGTATTTT.

The V call is TRBV7-9, the J call TRBJ1-4; 7 bases match TRBD1. Per the germline V gene, CDR1 is SEHNR and CDR2 is FQNEAQ (reference sequence). V was pared by 5 bases and J by 4 bases, with 7 bases of the junction left unmatched. This CDR3 is 15 amino acids long. The CDR3 region is CASSASGTVNEKLFF. The CDR3 DNA reads TGTGCCAGCAGCGCCAGCGGGACAGTTAATGAAAAACTGTTTTTT.

This clone was counted between two and nine times. This sequence joins TRBV7-8 and TRBJ1-2; TRBD1 matches at 9 bases. The CDR3 loop spans 14 amino acids. Germline V gives CDR1 SGHVS, CDR2 FQNEAQ. V shed 5 bases, J shed 2 bases, and the junction held 3 bases outside the gene matches. The CDR3 spells CASSTGQGNYGYTF. The CDR3 nucleotides are TGTGCCAGCAGCACGGGACAGGGAAACTATGGCTACACCTTC.

This clone was detected only a few times. The chain joins TRBV10-3 to TRBJ1-2; the D is unclear. The V end was cut by 0 bases, the J end by 6 bases, with 14 bases between. Germline CDR1 and CDR2: ENHRY and SYGVKD. The length of the CDR3 is 15 residues. CDR3 sequence: CAISESSFKEDGYTF. In DNA form, the CDR3 reads TGTGCCATCAGTGAGTCGTCTTTCAAGGAGGATGGCTACACCTTC.

V gene TRBV15 combines with J gene TRBJ2-2; 9 bases are a match to TRBD1. The CDR3 sequence is 14 residues long. CDR1 is LNHNV and CDR2 is YYDKDF in the germline V gene (reference sequence). After removal of 8 bases from V and 6 bases from J, the junction contained 7 bases not matched to a gene. CDR3 sequence: CATQGTGIPGELFF. The DNA of the CDR3 is TGTGCCACCCAGGGGACAGGGATTCCCGGGGAGCTGTTTTTT.